This record covers a single T cell receptor beta chain. No cognate antigen has been identified for it. Within one base of it there is no much larger clone, and no base qualities were kept. The CDR3 measures 13 amino acids from cysteine to phenylalanine. Of all the DNA, just the CDR3 is kept, 39 bases in frame from base 1. CDR1 and CDR2 (SGHTA, FQGNSA) derive from the germline V gene. V is reduced by 3 bases and J by 3 bases, leaving a spacing of 8 bases between them. This entry is derived from a study of CD8+ T cells in alopecia areata (dated by TCRdb to the late 2010s). For the study in its entirety: The treated patients took part in an open-label pilot trial in which moderate-to-severe alopecia areata was treated with oral tofacitinib at 5 to 10 mg twice daily. Tofacitinib was given for 6 to 18 months, followed by 6 months of follow-up off drug to assess delayed response and recurrence. High-throughput TCRbeta sequencing was used to examine T cell clonal expansion in alopecia areata in both the C3H/HeJ mouse model and human patients. On the human side, TCRbeta sequencing was run on scalp tissue and on sorted CD4+ and CD8+ peripheral blood T cells from healthy controls and from alopecia areata patients with either patchy or totalis/universalis disease. Biopsies were taken from tofacitinib-treated patients at baseline and again at 4 and 24 weeks into treatment, and several of those patients also had a later scalp biopsy. Scalp clonality was compared across normal scalp (n=4), patchy alopecia areata scalp (n=8), and alopecia totalis/universalis scalp (n=8). The RNA source kit depended on sample type: the PAXgene miRNA kit for fixed scalp, the miRNeasy kit for PBMCs, and the RNeasy kit for mouse skin. Amplification of TCRbeta CDR3 regions was done by immunoSEQ multiplex PCR using 35 Vbeta forward primers and 13 Jbeta reverse primers. Results the study describes overall, beyond this receptor: Shared TCR sequences between patients were less evident than in mice, which may be partly attributable to HLA diversity in the patient population. Compared with normal scalp, lesional scalp, particularly in alopecia totalis/universalis, had higher clonality and more expanded CD8+ clones, which suggests antigenic drive. Resident alphabeta T cells in normal human skin are also sequenced, complicating scalp TCR repertoire analysis, unlike mouse skin dominated by gammadelta T cells.

The meaning of the sample's time point label: baseline before oral tofacitinib. Lesional scalp punch biopsies and peripheral blood were collected from alopecia areata patients. PBMCs were isolated by density centrifugation and stained for CD3, CD4 and CD8, after which CD4+ and CD8+ T cells were sorted on a FACSAria. Library method: the immunoSEQ multiplex PCR assay. To provide template for TCR sequencing, every sample had RNA extracted and reverse transcribed into cDNA. First-strand cDNA was synthesized using SuperScript III with a 2:1 mix of oligo-dT and random hexamers. Amplification bias was assessed with a synthetic immune receptor repertoire, and residual bias was removed computationally. The paper's data handling went like this. Raw reads were preprocessed to remove errors, and CDR3 was defined by IMGT conventions from the conserved cysteine to phenylalanine. Clonality was computed as 1 minus the Shannon entropy, with the entropy normalized by log2 of the number of productive unique TCRs. Whether scalp clones were CD4 or CD8 was inferred by matching scalp TCRbeta sequences against CD4 and CD8 repertoires sorted from blood. This is the immuneACCESS table as TCRdb keeps it, with only in-frame sequences that have V and J called. A part of the clones is gone; compared with another copy, unresolved V genes explain less than half, and the rest is unexplained. V, J and clone size were drawn from that table, and D and trimming were deduced from the DNA. This sample holds roughly 250,000 clones; approximately 61% were observed only once. The ten largest account for more than 0.95% of the sample.

Sample: CD4+ T cells sorted from blood, taken at week 0. The sequence joins TRBV7-2 to TRBJ1-2; the D gene remains uncertain. This clonotype was sampled from a human donor with alopecia areata. The nucleotides read TGTGCCAGCAGCTTGCCAGCTGACTATGGCTACACCTTC. It is translated as CASSLPADYGYTF.